This passage covers 8 T cell receptor beta chains from one sample sequenced in a study of cytomegalovirus exposure and HLA in healthy donors. A multiplex PCR was run with 60 Vbeta primers and 13 Jbeta primers. Here immunoSEQ multiplex PCR was the method, and the copy in TCRdb shows in-frame clones only, minus some. The data hold under 90,000 clones, with about 70% observed a single time. Sample: PBMCs. The receptors originated from a man aged 40-55 years in good health and CMV-seropositive.

Note on this clone: The sample contains more than one DNA sequence encoding this CDR3. This sequence joins TRBV6-5 and TRBJ1-1, with D hard to call. The V gene's germline CDR1 is MNHEY and CDR2 SVGAGI. The CDR3 consists of 12 residues. With 2 bases removed from V and 2 bases from J, the gap between germline ends came to 3 bases. This CDR3 is CASSYPNTEAFF. The CDR3 DNA reads TGTGCCAGCAGTTACCCAAACACTGAAGCTTTCTTT.

The chain combines TRBV25-1 with TRBJ2-3; 10 bases map to TRBD2. The CDR3 runs to 15 residues. Germline V lookup: CDR1 MGHDK, CDR2 SYGVNS. V was pared by 2 bases and J by 9 bases, with 8 bases of the junction left unmatched. The CDR3 here is CASSELGPSGGTQYF. CDR3 bases: TGTGCCAGCAGTGAACTTGGGCCTAGCGGGGGCACGCAGTATTTT.

The gene calls are TRBV6-1 and TRBJ2-7, with 10 bases lining up with TRBD1. With V trimmed by 4 bases and J by 4 bases, 4 bases remained unmatched. Germline loops: CDR1 MNHNS, CDR2 SASEGT. The CDR3 contains 14 residues. CDR3 sequence reads: CASSVRGQGYEQYF. In DNA form, the CDR3 reads TGTGCCAGCAGTGTCCGGGGACAGGGGTACGAGCAGTACTTC.

The gene calls are TRBV5-1 and TRBJ2-7; 11 nucleotides line up with TRBD1. Germline V gene lookup returns CDR1 SGHRS and CDR2 YFSETQ. V was clipped by 2 bases and J by 3 bases; unmatched bases: 4. The CDR3 has 15 amino acids. CDR3 residues: CASSLPGQGVYEQYF. The CDR3 bases are TGCGCCAGCAGCTTACCGGGACAGGGGGTCTACGAGCAGTACTTC.

This chain uses TRBV27 with TRBJ2-7, with D possibly matching TRBD2 (5 bases). The V end was cut by 2 bases, the J end by 1 base, with 9 bases between. CDR3 size: 14 residues. Germline V gene lookup returns CDR1 MNHEY and CDR2 SMNVEV (reference sequence). CDR3: CASSLARRSYEQYF. CDR3 coding DNA: TGTGCCAGCAGTTTAGCGCGGAGGTCCTACGAGCAGTACTTC.

The rearrangement uses TRBV14 and TRBJ2-3; 9 bases line up with TRBD2. This CDR3 contains 17 residues. CDR1 is SGHDN, CDR2 FVKESK, per germline. V was clipped by 3 bases and J by 5 bases; unmatched bases: 12. CDR3 residues: CASSQQTRTSVLDTQYF. In nucleotides, the CDR3 is TGTGCCAGCAGCCAGCAAACAAGGACTAGCGTTTTAGATACGCAGTATTTT.

The chain uses TRBV2 and TRBJ2-2; D is uncertain. Trimming shortened V by 1 base and J by 7 bases, and 4 bases separated the two germline ends. The CDR3 contains 12 residues. Looked up from germline, CDR1 is SNHLY and CDR2 is FYNNEI. The CDR3 is CASSEGDGELFF. The CDR3 DNA reads as TGTGCCAGCAGTGAAGGAGACGGGGAGCTGTTTTTT.

The sample holds a few counts of this clone. The rearrangement joins TRBV19 to TRBJ2-3, with 9 bases fitting TRBD2. The CDR3 runs 14 residues. The germline CDR1 and CDR2 sequences are LNHDA and SQIVND (reference sequence). Trimming cost V 8 bases and J 6 bases; bases outside gene matches: 9. The CDR3 reads CASQIGGGADTQYF. For the CDR3, the DNA is TGTGCCAGTCAAATCGGCGGGGGGGCTGATACGCAGTATTTT.